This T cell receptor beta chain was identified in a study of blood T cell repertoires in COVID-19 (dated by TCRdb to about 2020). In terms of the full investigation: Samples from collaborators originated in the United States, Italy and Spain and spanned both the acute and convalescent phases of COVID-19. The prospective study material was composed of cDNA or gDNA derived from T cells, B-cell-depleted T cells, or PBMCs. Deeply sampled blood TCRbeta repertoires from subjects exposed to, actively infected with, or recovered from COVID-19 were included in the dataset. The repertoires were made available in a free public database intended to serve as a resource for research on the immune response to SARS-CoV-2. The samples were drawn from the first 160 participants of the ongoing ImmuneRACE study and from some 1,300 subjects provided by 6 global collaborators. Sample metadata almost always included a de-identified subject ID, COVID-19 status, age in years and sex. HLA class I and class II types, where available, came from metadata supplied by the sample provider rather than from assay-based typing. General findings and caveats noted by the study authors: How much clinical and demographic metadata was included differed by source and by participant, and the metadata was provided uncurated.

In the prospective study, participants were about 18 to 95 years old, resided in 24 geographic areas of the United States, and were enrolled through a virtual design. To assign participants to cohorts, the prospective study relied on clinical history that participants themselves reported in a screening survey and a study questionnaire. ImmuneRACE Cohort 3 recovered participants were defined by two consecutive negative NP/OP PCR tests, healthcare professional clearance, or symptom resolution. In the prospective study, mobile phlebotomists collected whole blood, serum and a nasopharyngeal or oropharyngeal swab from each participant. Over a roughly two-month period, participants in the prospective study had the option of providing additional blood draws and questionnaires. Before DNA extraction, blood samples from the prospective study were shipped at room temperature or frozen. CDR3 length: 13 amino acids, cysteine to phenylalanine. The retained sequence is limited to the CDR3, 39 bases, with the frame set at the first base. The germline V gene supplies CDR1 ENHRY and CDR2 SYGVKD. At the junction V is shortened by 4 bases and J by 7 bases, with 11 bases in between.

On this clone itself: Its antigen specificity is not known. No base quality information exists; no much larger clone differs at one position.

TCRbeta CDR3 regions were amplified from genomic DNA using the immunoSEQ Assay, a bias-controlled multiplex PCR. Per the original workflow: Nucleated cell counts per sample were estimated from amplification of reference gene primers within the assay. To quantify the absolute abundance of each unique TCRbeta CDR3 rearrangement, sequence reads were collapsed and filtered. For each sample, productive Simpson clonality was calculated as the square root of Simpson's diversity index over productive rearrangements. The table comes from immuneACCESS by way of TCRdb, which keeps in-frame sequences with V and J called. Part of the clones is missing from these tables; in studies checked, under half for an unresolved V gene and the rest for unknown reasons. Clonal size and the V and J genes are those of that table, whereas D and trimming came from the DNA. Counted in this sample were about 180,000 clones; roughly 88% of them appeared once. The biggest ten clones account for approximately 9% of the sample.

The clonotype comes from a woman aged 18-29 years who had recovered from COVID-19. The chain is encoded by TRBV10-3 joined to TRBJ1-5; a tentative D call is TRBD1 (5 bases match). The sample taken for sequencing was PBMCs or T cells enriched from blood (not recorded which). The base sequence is TGTGCCATCAGTGCGGGACTCCCACAGCCCCAGCATTTT. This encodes CAISAGLPQPQHF.